This TCR beta chain was profiled in a study of blood T cells in healthy people across ages. Next came a second PCR, run for about 6 to 12 cycles, which used a sample-barcoded 5' primer along with a J-beta primer mix. TCRdb ran MiXCR on the 5' RACE reads and lists one entry per CDR3 protein. Found here are fewer than 600,000 distinct CDR3 sequences, about 25% of them singletons; the top ten hold approximately 4%. The CDR3 sequence is 16 residues long. Between the trimmed V and J ends, which lost 7 bases and 0 bases, there was a span of 16 bases. The same data also contributed to another study, on T cells of mothers and their children.

This clonotype originated in a boy aged 2-15 years in good health. Sample: blood. This sequence joins TRBV12-3 or TRBV12-4 and TRBJ2-1; D ambiguous. The chain's CDR3 is CASIIDFRSSYNEQFF. For the CDR3, the DNA is TGTGCCAGCATTATAGACTTCCGTAGCTCCTACAATGAGCAGTTCTTC.